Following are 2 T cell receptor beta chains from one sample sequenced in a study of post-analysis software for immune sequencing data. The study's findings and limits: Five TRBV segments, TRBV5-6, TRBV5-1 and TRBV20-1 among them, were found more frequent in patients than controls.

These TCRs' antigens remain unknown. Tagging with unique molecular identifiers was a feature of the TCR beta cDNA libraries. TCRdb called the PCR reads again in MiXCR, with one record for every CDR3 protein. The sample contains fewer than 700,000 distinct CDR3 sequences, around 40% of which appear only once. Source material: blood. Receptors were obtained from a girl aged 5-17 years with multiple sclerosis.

This chain's CDR3 is CASTRDRGQETQYF. The CDR3 region has the DNA TGCGCCAGCACCCGGGACAGGGGGCAAGAGACCCAGTACTTC. The J gene is TRBJ2-5, the V gene TRBV5-1; TRBD1 agrees at 11 bases. Germline V lookup: CDR1 SGHRS, CDR2 YFSETQ. J was trimmed by 2 bases and V by 6 bases; bases with no gene match: 3. This CDR3 comprises 14 residues. The whole variable domain, filled in from reference TRBV5-1 and TRBJ2-5, reads KAGVTQTPRYLIKTRGQQVTLSCSPISGHRSVSWYQQTPGQGLQFLFEYFSETQRNKGNFPGRFSGRQFSNSRSEMNVSTLELGDSALYLCASTRDRGQETQYFGPGTRLLVL.

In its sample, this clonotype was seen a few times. CDR3 nucleotide sequence: TGTGCCAGCAGCTTAGCGAGGTCTAGCGGGGGGCAAGAGACCCAGTACTTC. It encodes CASSLARSSGGQETQYF. The chain has TRBV7-9 and TRBJ2-5; TRBD2 matches at 11 bases. Germline V gene lookup returns CDR1 SEHNR and CDR2 FQNEAQ (reference sequence). V shed 0 bases, J shed 2 bases, and the junction held 5 bases outside the gene matches. This CDR3 comprises 17 residues.